This entry lists 10 T cell receptor beta chains sequenced from one sample in a study of T-cell memory formation after mild COVID-19. In TCRdb, the 5' RACE reads were re-called with MiXCR into one record per CDR3 protein. Altogether some 340,000 distinct CDR3 sequences are present, over 10% being singletons, with the ten largest covering over 20%. The source material was PBMCs or a T cell subset sorted from them (not recorded which). The receptors were gathered from a man between 18 and 35 years old who had mild COVID-19 (a few samples of this study predate the infection). Cell type and time point are not known.

This clonotype was observed a handful of times. The genes are TRBV7-9 and TRBJ1-2; a weak D match, TRBD1 (5 bases). The CDR3 is 13 residues long. Trimming removed 3 bases at V and 5 bases at J, with 10 bases between. Germline V gives CDR1 SEHNR, CDR2 FQNEAQ (reference sequence). The CDR3 region has the DNA TGTGCCAGCAGCTTCTACACAGGATATGGCTACACCTTC. Translating it yields CASSFYTGYGYTF.

The rearrangement joins TRBV20-1 to TRBJ2-3; no clear D gene. This CDR3 has 15 amino acids. Germline-derived CDR1 and CDR2 are DFQATT and SNEGSKA (reference sequence). The V gene lost 0 bases and the J gene lost 6 bases, with 16 bases spanning the gap. Here the CDR3 reads CSARDPRAPSDTQYF. Written as DNA, the CDR3 is TGCAGTGCTAGAGATCCACGCGCACCCTCTGATACGCAGTATTTT.

This clonotype turned up a few times. The chain recombines TRBV6-5 with TRBJ2-3; tentatively, D is TRBD1 or TRBD2 (5 bases each). Trimming pared 2 bases from V and 2 bases from J, leaving 8 bases between. Germline V gives CDR1 MNHEY, CDR2 SVGAGI. The CDR3 sequence is 14 residues long. CDR3 DNA sequence: TGTGCCAGCAGTTACGGGGACGCCACAGATACGCAGTATTTT. It is translated as CASSYGDATDTQYF.

This clonotype was counted between two and nine times. The chain carries TRBV7-8 and TRBJ2-7, with a weak D call TRBD1 (7 bases). This CDR3 has 18 residues. Trimming removed 5 bases from V and 9 bases from J, with 32 bases in between. Germline V gene lookup returns CDR1 SGHVS and CDR2 FQNEAQ. The DNA for the CDR3 is TGTGCCAGCAGCCTCCCGGTCGGTCGCAGGGGGGATGGTTCGGGGCAGTACTTC. Its protein is CASSLPVGRRGDGSGQYF.

In its sample, this clonotype was seen a few times. This rearrangement joins TRBV29-1 to TRBJ1-1; no definite D call. Looked up from germline, CDR1 is SQVTM and CDR2 is ANQGSEA. Trimming removed 2 bases at V and 10 bases at J, with 17 bases between. There are 13 residues in the CDR3. The CDR3 DNA is TGCAGCGTTGAAAGGGTGGGATTGCCCGGAGCTTTCTTT. It encodes CSVERVGLPGAFF.

This chain uses TRBV30 with TRBJ1-2; 7 bases are a match to TRBD1. The CDR3 covers 14 residues. With V trimmed by 3 bases and J by 10 bases, 14 bases remained unmatched. Germline loops: CDR1 GTSNPN, CDR2 SVGIG (reference sequence). The CDR3 DNA is TGTGCCTGGAGGGGAGGGACCTCAGGGGGATCCTACACCTTC. Amino acids: CAWRGGTSGGSYTF.

This clonotype was counted a few times. The rearrangement links TRBV4-3 to TRBJ2-1; TRBD1 matches at 7 bases. V gave up 0 bases and J gave up 3 bases; unmatched junction bases: 5. CDR3 length equals 16 residues. Germline V gives CDR1 LGHNA, CDR2 YSLEER. Here the CDR3 DNA reads TGCGCCAGCAGCCAAGATGGGACAGACCTCTACAATGAGCAGTTCTTC. Its translation is CASSQDGTDLYNEQFF.

The V and J genes are TRBV7-4 and TRBJ1-2, with D hard to call. V gave up 10 bases and J gave up 0 bases, with 15 bases separating them. The germline V gene encodes CDR1 SGHVT and CDR2 SQSDAQ. The CDR3 contains 14 residues. CDR3 DNA sequence: TGTGCCACAAGGGATCAGCGACCTAACTATGGCTACACCTTC. Translated: CATRDQRPNYGYTF.

This rearrangement joins TRBV5-1 to TRBJ2-7; tentatively, D is TRBD2 (5 bases). The germline CDR1 and CDR2 sequences are SGHRS and YFSETQ. Trimming cost V 0 bases and J 3 bases, with 10 bases left between them. The CDR3 sequence is 14 residues long. The CDR3 region is CASSLDRDYYEQYF. In DNA form, the CDR3 reads TGCGCCAGCAGCTTGGATCGGGATTACTACGAGCAGTACTTC.

This clonotype was recorded at least ten times. The rearrangement uses TRBV5-1 and TRBJ1-1, with 8 bases matching TRBD1. The germline CDR1 and CDR2 sequences are SGHRS and YFSETQ. V shed 0 bases, J shed 1 base, and the junction held 5 bases outside the gene matches. The CDR3 has 16 amino acids. The DNA of the CDR3 is TGCGCCAGCAGCTTGGGAGCCGGGACAGGGAACACTGAAGCTTTCTTT. Its translation: CASSLGAGTGNTEAFF.